This T cell receptor beta chain was obtained from a study of blood T cell repertoires in COVID-19. This clone showed up just once. In the authors' workflow: Amplified reference gene primers provided the basis for estimating nucleated cell counts. Using immunoSEQ multiplex PCR, the repertoire was profiled, and TCRdb retains in-frame clones only, with some absent. V and J calls plus clone size are reproduced from that table; the DNA served to infer D and trimming. The table lists around 250,000 clones, around 83% of them singletons, with about 6.9% in the top ten. Residents of about two dozen US areas, aged roughly 18 to 89 years, made up the participants. Assignments of participants to cohorts depended upon their own reported clinical history. Someone with COVID-19 had been met by exposed participants within 2 weeks before study entry. The length of the CDR3 is 15 residues. From germline, CDR1 is LNHDA and CDR2 SQIVND (reference sequence). The trim removed 5 bases at V and 0 bases at J, leaving 6 bases unmatched.

This receptor was obtained from a woman aged 45-65 years who had been exposed to COVID-19. This sequence joins TRBV19 and TRBJ2-5; TRBD1 matches 7 bases. The sample was PBMCs or T cells enriched from blood (not recorded which). The CDR3, as DNA: TGTGCCAGTAGTCGACAGGGTTCGTACCAAGAGACCCAGTACTTC. It is translated as CASSRQGSYQETQYF.